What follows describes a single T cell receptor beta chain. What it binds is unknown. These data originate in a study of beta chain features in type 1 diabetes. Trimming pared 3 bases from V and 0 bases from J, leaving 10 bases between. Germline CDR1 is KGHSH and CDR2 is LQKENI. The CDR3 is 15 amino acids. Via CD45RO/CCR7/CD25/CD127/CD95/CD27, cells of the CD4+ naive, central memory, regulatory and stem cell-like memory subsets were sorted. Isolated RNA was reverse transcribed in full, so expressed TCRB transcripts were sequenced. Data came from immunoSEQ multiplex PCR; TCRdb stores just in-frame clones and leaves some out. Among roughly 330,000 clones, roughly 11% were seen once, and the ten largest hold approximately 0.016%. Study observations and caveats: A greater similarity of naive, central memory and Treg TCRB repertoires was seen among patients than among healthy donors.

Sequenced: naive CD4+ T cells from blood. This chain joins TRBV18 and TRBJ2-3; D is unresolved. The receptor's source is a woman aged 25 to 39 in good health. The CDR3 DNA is TGTGCCAGCTCACCCTCCTTAACTAGCACAGATACGCAGTATTTT. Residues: CASSPSLTSTDTQYF.